Listed here are 11 T cell receptor beta chains from one sample, sequenced in a study of blood T cell repertoires in COVID-19 (dated by TCRdb to about 2020). Library method: the immunoSEQ multiplex PCR assay. TCRdb re-hosts the immuneACCESS table, in-frame sequences only. Its copies lack some clones; in the studies checked, an unresolved V gene accounts for under half of them, and the cause for the rest is not known. This sample gives some 180,000 clones in total; about 85% of them show up just once. Together, the top ten hold around 7.5% of the sample. The sample comprised peripheral blood. The origin of the receptors is a woman in her sixties with acute or convalescent COVID-19.

J is TRBJ2-7 and V is TRBV5-1; D gene unclear. Germline V lookup: CDR1 SGHRS, CDR2 YFSETQ. This CDR3 region has 13 residues. V lost 4 bases to trimming and J lost 2 bases, with 10 bases between them. The CDR3, as DNA: TGCGCCAGCAGCCCTCTTGGCACCTACGAGCAGTACTTC. Translating gives CASSPLGTYEQYF.

This clone appeared a single time. The chain combines TRBV25-1 with TRBJ2-3; the match to TRBD2 covers 10 bases. V shed 5 bases, J shed 6 bases, and the junction held 14 bases outside the gene matches. The CDR3 extends over 17 amino acids. Per the germline V gene, CDR1 is MGHDK and CDR2 is SYGVNS. The CDR3 here is CASSPRGLALNIDTQYF. CDR3 nucleotide sequence: TGTGCCAGCAGTCCGAGGGGACTAGCGCTGAACATCGATACGCAGTATTTT.

The gene calls are TRBV29-1 and TRBJ1-1; unclear D gene. V shed 4 bases and J shed 3 bases, with 6 bases lying between them. CDR1 is SQVTM, CDR2 ANQGSEA, per germline. CDR3 length equals 11 residues. CDR3 in DNA: TGCAGCGTTGTGATAGACACTGAAGCTTTCTTT. It codes for CSVVIDTEAFF.

The chain couples TRBV27 to TRBJ2-3; possible D gene TRBD1, 6 bases. Germline-derived CDR1 and CDR2 are MNHEY and SMNVEV (reference sequence). This CDR3 has 16 residues. Trimming shortened V by 5 bases and J by 0 bases, and 15 bases separated the two germline ends. The CDR3 bases are TGTGCCAGCAGTAAGGGGACATTCCCTAGCACAGATACGCAGTATTTT. Encoded protein: CASSKGTFPSTDTQYF.

The chain recombines TRBV11-2 with TRBJ2-7, with 11 nucleotides matching TRBD2. CDR1 and CDR2 (germline): SGHAT, FQNNGV. V lost 0 bases to trimming and J lost 3 bases; unmatched junction nucleotides: 1. This CDR3 contains 15 residues. This CDR3 is CASSLELAGDYEQYV. As DNA, the CDR3 is TGTGCCAGCAGCTTAGAACTAGCGGGAGACTACGAGCAGTACGTC.

The chain has TRBV7-9 and TRBJ1-2, with TRBD1 identical over 10 bases. The trim removed 4 bases at V and 3 bases at J, leaving 14 bases unmatched. Germline V gives CDR1 SEHNR, CDR2 FQNEAQ (reference sequence). The CDR3 contains 18 residues. CDR3: CASSSPRPGTGEDYGYTF. The CDR3 nucleotides read TGTGCCAGCAGCTCTCCTCGTCCCGGGACAGGGGAGGACTATGGCTACACCTTC.

This clone has just one count. The chain is built from TRBV24-1 and TRBJ2-5; TRBD1 might be the D (6 bases). The CDR3 contains 14 residues. The ends were cut back, 5 bases at V and 4 bases at J, with 13 bases in the middle. Germline CDR1 is KGHDR and CDR2 is SFDVKD. The CDR3 DNA reads TGTGCCACCAGTGGTACAGGGCGAGGAGAGACCCAGTACTTC. As protein: CATSGTGRGETQYF.

The J gene is TRBJ1-1, the V gene TRBV30; D may be TRBD1 (6 bases). The CDR3 length is 13 residues. Trimming pared 4 bases from V and 6 bases from J, leaving 15 bases between. Per germline, CDR1 GTSNPN and CDR2 SVGIG (reference sequence). The chain's CDR3 is CAWTQRAGAEAFF. In DNA form, the CDR3 reads TGTGCCTGGACCCAGAGGGCAGGGGCTGAAGCTTTCTTT. The whole variable domain, remainder taken from reference TRBV30 and TRBJ1-1, is SQTIHQWPATLVQPVGSPLSLECTVEGTSNPNLYWYRQAAGRGLQLLFYSVGIGQISSEVPQNLSASRPQDRQFILSSKKLLLSDSGFYLCAWTQRAGAEAFFGQGTRLTVV.

This clone was found a few times. V and J are TRBV5-6 and TRBJ2-1; D is uncertain. The CDR3 extends over 17 amino acids. Germline V CDR1 and CDR2: SGHDT, YYEEEE. V was cut by 1 base and J by 0 bases, with 14 bases left in between. The CDR3 DNA sequence: TGTGCCAGCAGCTTGTTCCGAATAAGTAGCTCCTACAATGAGCAGTTCTTC. The encoded protein is CASSLFRISSSYNEQFF.

The chain couples TRBV18 to TRBJ1-2; 7 bases align to TRBD1. Germline lookup yields CDR1 KGHSH and CDR2 LQKENI. The junction had 2 bases not matched to a gene; V was cut back by 0 bases and J by 4 bases. The CDR3 contains 14 residues. DNA of the CDR3: TGTGCCAGCTCACCACCTGGGACAGCCTATGGCTACACCTTC. Its protein product is CASSPPGTAYGYTF.

This clone was seen just once. The chain recombines TRBV7-8 with TRBJ1-1, with 7 bases aligning to TRBD1. CDR1 is SGHVS and CDR2 is FQNEAQ in the germline V gene. The CDR3 has 14 residues. V lost 5 bases to trimming and J lost 0 bases; unmatched junction nucleotides: 3. CDR3 DNA: TGTGCCAGCAGCACTGGGACAGTGAACACTGAAGCTTTCTTT. It is translated as CASSTGTVNTEAFF.